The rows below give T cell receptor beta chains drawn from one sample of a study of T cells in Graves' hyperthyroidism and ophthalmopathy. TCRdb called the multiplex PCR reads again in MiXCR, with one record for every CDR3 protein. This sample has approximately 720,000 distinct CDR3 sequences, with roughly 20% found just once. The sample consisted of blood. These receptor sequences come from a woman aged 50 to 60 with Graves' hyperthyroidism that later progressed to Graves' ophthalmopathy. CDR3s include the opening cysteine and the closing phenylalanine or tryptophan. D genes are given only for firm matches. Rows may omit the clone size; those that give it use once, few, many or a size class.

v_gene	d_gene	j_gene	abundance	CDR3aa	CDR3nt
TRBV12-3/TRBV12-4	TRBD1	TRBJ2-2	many	CASSFTQGNSNTGELFF	TGTGCCAGCAGTTTCACACAGGGGAACTCGAACACCGGGGAGCTGTTTTTT
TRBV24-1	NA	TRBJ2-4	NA	CATSDPARQNIQYF	TGTGCCACCAGTGACCCCGCTCGCCAAAACATTCAGTACTTC
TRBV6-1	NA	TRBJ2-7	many	CASSSPGRSSYEQYF	TGTGCCAGCAGTTCCCCCGGGCGCAGCTCCTACGAGCAGTACTTC
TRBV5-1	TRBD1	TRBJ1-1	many	CASSQPGQALMNTEAFF	TGCGCCAGCAGCCAACCCGGACAGGCTCTGATGAACACTGAAGCTTTCTTT
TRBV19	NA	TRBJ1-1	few	CASSIAGVVTEAFF	TGTGCCAGTAGTATTGCAGGGGTTGTAACTGAAGCTTTCTTT
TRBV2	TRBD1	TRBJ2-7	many	CASILAGGSYEQYF	TGTGCCAGCATTCTGGCAGGGGGATCCTACGAGCAGTACTTC
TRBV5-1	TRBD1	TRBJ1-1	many	CASSLGPYRGLGNTEAFF	TGCGCCAGCAGCTTGGGTCCATACAGGGGCCTAGGGAACACTGAAGCTTTCTTT
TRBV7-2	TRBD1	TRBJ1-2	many	CASSTTGTGYGYTF	TGTGCCAGCAGCACCACCGGGACAGGCTATGGCTACACCTTC
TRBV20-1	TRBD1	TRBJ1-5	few	CSAIRNRGYPQHF	TGCAGTGCCATTCGGAACAGGGGATATCCCCAGCATTTT
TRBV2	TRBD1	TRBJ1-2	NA	CARRSTGAKGYTF	TGTGCCAGAAGATCGACAGGGGCAAAAGGCTACACCTTC
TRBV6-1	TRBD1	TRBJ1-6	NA	CASTHWTGQGHNSPLHF	TGTGCCAGCACCCATTGGACGGGACAGGGGCATAATTCACCCCTCCACTTT
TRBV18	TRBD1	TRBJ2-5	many	CASSPLPDRVQETQYF	TGTGCCAGCTCACCACTCCCTGACAGGGTTCAAGAGACCCAGTACTTC
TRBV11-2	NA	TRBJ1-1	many	CASRVTGGDAEAFF	TGTGCCAGCAGGGTAACCGGCGGTGACGCTGAAGCTTTCTTT
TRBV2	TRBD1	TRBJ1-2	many	CASIPDRGDGYTF	TGTGCCAGCATCCCCGACAGGGGAGATGGCTACACCTTC
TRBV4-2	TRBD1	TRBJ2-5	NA	CASSQGPTGGQETQYF	TGTGCCAGCAGCCAAGGGCCTACAGGGGGCCAAGAGACCCAGTACTTC
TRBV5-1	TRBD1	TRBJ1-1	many	CASSLSATQGATEAFF	TGCGCCAGCAGCTTGTCGGCGACTCAGGGGGCCACTGAAGCTTTCTTT
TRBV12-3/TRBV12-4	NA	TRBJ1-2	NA	CASSHRTVYGYTF	TGTGCCAGCAGCCACAGAACGGTCTATGGCTACACCTTC
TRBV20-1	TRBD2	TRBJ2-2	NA	CSASVLAGGRTGELFF	TGCAGTGCTAGCGTGCTAGCGGGGGGGCGTACCGGGGAGCTGTTTTTT